This TCR beta chain stems from a study of OX40 agonist ivuxolimab in advanced cancers. Notes on the study in general: Expanded peripheral T-cell antigen specificity went undetermined.

This clone was seen a single time. Its specificity is not known. The assay was immunoSEQ multiplex PCR, and TCRdb's table has in-frame clones only and misses some. The data hold around 48,000 clones, with around 84% observed a single time. In germline, CDR1 is SGHRS, CDR2 YFSETQ. The CDR3 runs 14 residues. Losses at the gene ends were 3 bases for V and 7 bases for J; bases not matched to a gene: 7. Sequenced material: CD4+ or CD8+ T cells sorted from blood, taken in a trial of the OX40 agonist ivuxolimab. This sequence originates from an adult with an advanced solid tumor such as melanoma, head and neck, liver or kidney cancer. This sequence joins TRBV5-1 and TRBJ2-1; 7 bases are a match to TRBD2. Written as DNA, the CDR3 is TGCGCCAGCAGCTCCCTGAGGGAGGGTAATGAGCAGTTCTTC. Translated, it gives CASSSLREGNEQFF.